The table lists the clone carrying this TCR beta chain with a few counts. V gave up 7 bases and J gave up 6 bases, with 15 bases separating them. The CDR3 spans 14 residues. Germline V CDR1 and CDR2: SEHNR, FQNEAQ (reference sequence). Under the authors' procedure: Amplification of reference gene primers provided the estimated nucleated cell counts. The table came from immunoSEQ multiplex PCR; TCRdb's copy has only in-frame clones and leaves some out. Clone size and V and J calls were adopted from that table, with D and trimming inferred from the DNA. The profile shows about half a million clones, around 85% of them singletons. This entry is derived from a study of blood T cell repertoires in COVID-19. Cohort allocation depended upon clinical history that participants reported. Before being deemed recovered, Cohort 3 donors had two negative PCRs, clearance, or symptom resolution.

This TCR came from an older woman who had recovered from COVID-19. The sequencing input was PBMCs or T cells enriched from blood (not recorded which). The gene calls are TRBV7-9 and TRBJ2-2; tentative D call: TRBD2 (7 bases). The CDR3 protein is CASTYPGGPGELFF. CDR3 bases: TGTGCCAGCACCTACCCGGGGGGCCCCGGGGAGCTGTTTTTT.